The 27 T cell receptor beta chains reported below all come from one sample, sequenced in a study of T cell clonality in common variable immunodeficiency. TCRdb's copy holds only in-frame clones and misses some; the assay was immunoSEQ multiplex PCR. This sample has about 52,000 clones, each found more than once. Input material: peripheral blood mononuclear cells. All receptors come from a person aged 18 to 75 in good health.

This clone was seen more than once but under ten times. From the germline J gene comes the end of the CDR3, since the read stops 3 residues before it. This sequence joins TRBV18 and TRBJ1-4; D remains ambiguous. This CDR3 comprises 14 residues. Germline CDR1 and CDR2: KGHSH and LQKENI. The CDR3 DNA, read in part, is TGTGCCAGCTCCCGTGACAAACGCAATTCACCA. Translated, it gives CASSRDKRNSP. The full CDR3 is CASSRDKRNSPLFF.

This clone was recorded at least ten times. CDR3 DNA (partial): TGTGCCAGCAGTTTAGCGGGGAGCACAGATACG. This sequence encodes CASSLAGSTDT. The whole CDR3 sequence is CASSLAGSTDTQYF. V gene TRBV6-2 or TRBV6-3 combines with J gene TRBJ2-3; TRBD2 agrees at 8 bases. The read gets to within 3 residues of the CDR3 end, and the germline J gene fills in the rest. Germline CDR1 is MNHEY and CDR2 is SVGEGT. J was trimmed by 0 bases and V by 4 bases; bases with no gene match: 0. The CDR3 runs to 14 residues.

This clone was seen at least ten times. At one of its ends the junction is not consistent with the germline gene, which may arise from a read error. Read coverage stops 3 residues before the CDR3 terminus; the germline J gene supplies the remainder. The V gene is TRBV4-2, the J gene TRBJ2-5, with 9 bases that match TRBD1. From germline, CDR1 is LGHNA and CDR2 YNFKEQ. The CDR3 runs to 17 residues. The covered CDR3 bases are TGCGCCAGCAGCCAGTACCGGGACAGGGTGGTTTCAGAGACC. It translates to CASSQYRDRVVSET. From start to end, the CDR3 is CASSQYRDRVVSETQYF.

Turning to this clone: The sequence runs out 3 residues before the end of the CDR3; the remainder is reconstructed from the germline J gene. Other nucleotide sequences in the sample specify the same CDR3. The chain is built from TRBV2 and TRBJ2-5; possibly TRBD2 for D (7 bases). The CDR3 consists of 17 residues. Germline CDR1 and CDR2: SNHLY and FYNNEI. With 5 bases removed from V and 2 bases from J, the gap between germline ends came to 21 bases. The CDR3 bases that were read are TGTGCCAGCAGTCCCAACGAGGGGGGGGGCAGGCAAGAGACC. This encodes CASSPNEGGGRQET. The complete CDR3 sequence is CASSPNEGGGRQETQYF. Together with reference TRBV2 and TRBJ2-5, the CDR3 gives the full variable domain: EPEVTQTPSHQVTQMGQEVILRCVPISNHLYFYWYRQILGQKVEFLVSFYNNEISEKSEIFDDQFSVERPDGSNFTLKIRSTKLEDSAMYFCASSPNEGGGRQETQYFGPGTRLLVL.

Many counts were recorded for this clone. The read stops 3 residues short of the end of the CDR3; the missing end is completed from the germline J gene. V is TRBV7-2 and J is TRBJ2-1; the D call may be TRBD1 or TRBD2 (5 bases each). Trimming stripped 5 bases from V and 4 bases from J, with 15 bases between. CDR1 is SGHTA and CDR2 is FQGNSA in the germline V gene. The CDR3 is 15 amino acids. The CDR3: CASSLVLGEYNEQFF. The covered CDR3 bases are TGTGCCAGCAGCCTGGTATTAGGGGAGTACAATGAG.

This clone was recorded at least ten times. From the germline J gene comes the end of the CDR3, since the read stops 3 residues before it. The V gene is TRBV19, the J gene TRBJ2-2, with D unresolved. The germline V gene encodes CDR1 LNHDA and CDR2 SQIVND (reference sequence). With 6 bases removed from V and 5 bases from J, the gap between germline ends came to 22 bases. The CDR3 is made up of 17 amino acids. CDR3 sequence: CASSHHFEAGWTGELFF. The sequenced part of the CDR3 DNA is TGTGCCAGTAGCCACCACTTTGAGGCCGGGTGGACCGGGGAG.

As concerns this clone: The read ends 3 residues before the CDR3 terminus; that terminus is restored from the germline J gene. This rearrangement joins TRBV6-2 or TRBV6-3 to TRBJ1-1; D possibly corresponds to TRBD1 (6 bases). This CDR3 has 14 residues. Germline V CDR1 and CDR2: MNHEY, SVGEGT. V shed 6 bases and J shed 4 bases, with 15 bases lying between them. Partial CDR3 DNA: TGTGCCAGCAGCGACAGGAGGGATGGCACTGAA. Residues: CASSDRRDGTE. The whole CDR3 region reads CASSDRRDGTEAFF.

This clone has ten or more counts. The sequenced fragment ends 3 residues before the CDR3 boundary, so the rest is inferred from the germline J gene. The rearrangement links TRBV5-1 to TRBJ2-3, with a possible D match to TRBD2 (6 bases). Germline loops: CDR1 SGHRS, CDR2 YFSETQ. The germline V and J ends were trimmed by 2 bases and 7 bases, with 17 bases remaining between them. The CDR3 is made up of 15 amino acids. CDR3 residues: CASSFAAGSTNTQYF. The CDR3 DNA, read in part, is TGCGCCAGCAGCTTTGCGGCGGGATCGACAAATACG.

About this clone: This may come from a read error, since a much larger clone is one base off. Read data end 3 residues before the CDR3 end; the end is taken from the germline J gene. Other DNA sequences of this sample code for an identical CDR3. The chain joins TRBV6-1 to TRBJ1-3, with D possibly matching TRBD1 (6 bases). The CDR3 is made up of 16 amino acids. The V gene's germline CDR1 is MNHNS and CDR2 SASEGT. This CDR3 reads CASSEAGGQGRNTIYF. CDR3 DNA, as far as it was read: TGTGCCAGCAGTGAAGCCGGGGGGCAGGGGAGAAACACG.

This clone was seen repeatedly, ten times or more. The CDR3 end lies 3 residues beyond the end of the read and is filled in from the germline J gene. The chain couples TRBV5-4 to TRBJ2-1; D ambiguous. Germline V gives CDR1 SGHNT, CDR2 YYREEE (reference sequence). Trimming removed 4 bases at V and 6 bases at J, with 11 bases between. This CDR3 has 13 amino acids. CDR3 DNA (partial): TGTGCCAGCAGCGTGCCCCCCGGCAATGAG. Translating gives CASSVPPGNE. The entire CDR3 sequence reads CASSVPPGNEQFF.

This clone was seen ten or more times. Read sequence stops 3 residues before the CDR3 end, and the germline J gene provides the missing end. The rearrangement joins TRBV7-3 to TRBJ1-1, with 7 bases fitting TRBD1. The CDR3 covers 13 residues. Looked up from germline, CDR1 is SGHTA and CDR2 is FQGTGA. With 2 bases clipped from V and 6 bases from J, the junction kept 3 bases outside the gene matches. Partial CDR3 DNA: TGTGCCAGCAGCTTAGCAGGGGGGTCTGAA. Amino acid sequence: CASSLAGGSE. The CDR3 in full is CASSLAGGSEAFF.

This clone showed up just a few times. The read halts 3 residues ahead of the CDR3 end, with the missing end drawn from the germline J gene. The chain couples TRBV5-1 to TRBJ1-3; D is possibly TRBD1 (5 bases). V shed 4 bases and J shed 4 bases, with 18 bases lying between them. Germline CDR1 SGHRS, CDR2 YFSETQ. The CDR3 has 16 residues. CDR3 DNA, as far as it was read: TGCGCCAGCAGCCTCACGGGGGGGGAGTCCGGAAACACC. Amino acids: CASSLTGGESGNT. The CDR3, in full, reads CASSLTGGESGNTIYF.

The sample holds many counts of this clone. The missing CDR3 end, 3 residues past where the read stops, is filled in from the germline J gene. The chain recombines TRBV18 with TRBJ2-7; TRBD1 aligns across 7 bases. Germline values: CDR1 KGHSH, CDR2 LQKENI. The CDR3 has 14 amino acids. Trimming removed 1 base from V and 0 bases from J; junction bases left unmatched: 0. CDR3 DNA (partial): TGTGCCAGCTCACCACGACAGGGCTCCTACGAG. Residues: CASSPRQGSYE. The CDR3 in full is CASSPRQGSYEQYF.

In this sample, this clone turned up many times. The read terminates 3 residues before the CDR3 end, so the remaining end is supplied by the germline J gene. The chain couples TRBV5-4 to TRBJ2-2; 8 bases map to TRBD1. Looked up from germline, CDR1 is SGHNT and CDR2 is YYREEE (reference sequence). The CDR3 is 14 amino acids. V dropped 4 bases and J dropped 6; count of bases not matched to a gene: 5. The CDR3: CASSGTGGPGELFF. The sequenced CDR3 bases are TGTGCCAGCAGCGGTACAGGGGGGCCCGGGGAG.

In regard to this clone: One junction end disagrees with the germline gene, perhaps due to a read error. The CDR3 end is not reached by the read, which stops 3 residues before it; the germline J gene fills it in. The chain uses TRBV4-2 and TRBJ2-5; 7 bases are shared with TRBD1. CDR3 size: 16 residues. Germline V CDR1 and CDR2: LGHNA, YNFKEQ. The CDR3 loop reads CASSQGDSLDQETQYF. CDR3 DNA, as far as it was read: TGTGCCAGCAGTCAAGGGGACAGCCTCGACCAAGAGACC.

This clone was recorded many times. The CDR3 loop reads CASSLDPIRVETQYF. CDR3 bases read: TGTGCCAGCAGCTTAGATCCCATCAGGGTTGAGACC. V and J are TRBV11-2 and TRBJ2-5; TRBD1 might be the D (5 bases). Coverage ceases 3 residues before the CDR3 finishes, and the germline J gene fills in the end. The CDR3 runs 15 residues. Germline-derived CDR1 and CDR2 are SGHAT and FQNNGV. Trimming pared 0 bases from V and 5 bases from J, leaving 13 bases between.

This clone was counted many times. The observed sequence ends 3 residues before the CDR3 terminus, with the missing tail filled in from the germline J gene. This chain links TRBV30 with TRBJ2-7; 8 bases map to TRBD2. Trimming took 2 bases from V and 2 from J; bases not matched to a gene: 5. Germline values: CDR1 GTSNPN, CDR2 SVGIG (reference sequence). CDR3 length: 14 residues. CDR3 amino acids: CAWSPGLETYEQYF. The sequenced part of the CDR3 DNA is TGTGCCTGGAGTCCGGGACTAGAGACCTACGAG.

Notes on this clone: The CDR3 goes on 3 residues after the read ends, and that part is filled in from the germline J gene. This chain connects TRBV4-2 to TRBJ2-7; 8 bases agree with TRBD2. Germline trimming cut 5 bases from V and 2 bases from J; bases unmatched to any gene: 8. The CDR3 has 15 amino acids. Germline CDR1 is LGHNA and CDR2 is YNFKEQ. The sequenced part of the CDR3 DNA is TGTGCCAGCAGCTCAGCACTAGCGGCAACCTACGAG. Translation gives CASSSALAATYE. In full, the CDR3 reads CASSSALAATYEQYF.

Details on this clone: The read terminates 3 residues before the CDR3 end, so the remaining end is supplied by the germline J gene. The chain is built from TRBV18 and TRBJ2-5; D unresolved. V lost 0 bases, J lost 7 bases, and 15 bases lay in between. The CDR3 has 15 amino acids. Germline assignment: CDR1 KGHSH and CDR2 LQKENI. This CDR3 reads CASSPPGSTTGTQYF. Partial CDR3 DNA: TGTGCCAGCTCACCACCAGGCTCAACAACGGGGACC.

This clone was observed at least ten times. The CDR3 goes on 3 residues after the read ends, and that part is filled in from the germline J gene. The V call is TRBV19, the J call TRBJ1-6; D is unclear. CDR3 length: 14 residues. Deletions cut 7 bases from V and 0 bases from J, with 7 bases between. The germline V gene has CDR1 LNHDA and CDR2 SQIVND (reference sequence). CDR3 DNA (partial): TGTGCCAGTACAGAGAGCTCCTATAATTCACCC. The encoded protein is CASTESSYNSP. The complete CDR3 reads CASTESSYNSPLHF.

The table lists this clone with many counts. The observed sequence ends 3 residues before the CDR3 terminus, with the missing tail filled in from the germline J gene. This chain uses TRBV24-1 with TRBJ1-2, with 8 bases lining up with TRBD1. The CDR3 is 14 residues long. Trimming cost V 4 bases and J 4 bases; bases outside gene matches: 4. Germline CDR1 is KGHDR and CDR2 is SFDVKD. Here the CDR3 reads CATSDRDRGYGYTF. The sequenced CDR3 bases are TGTGCCACCAGTGACCGAGACAGGGGCTATGGC.

To note about this clone: The read ends 3 residues early relative to the CDR3; the germline J gene fills the gap. The rearrangement links TRBV6-1 to TRBJ1-2, with 7 bases fitting TRBD1. Germline CDR1 and CDR2: MNHNS and SASEGT. The CDR3 is made up of 13 amino acids. Partial CDR3 DNA: TGTGCCAGCAGTGGACAGGGTTACAATGAC. Protein sequence: CASSGQGYND. The CDR3, in full, reads CASSGQGYNDYTF.

Ten or more counts support this clone. Read sequence stops 3 residues before the CDR3 end, and the germline J gene provides the missing end. The gene calls are TRBV20-1 and TRBJ2-3; unclear D gene. Germline assignment: CDR1 DFQATT and CDR2 SNEGSKA (reference sequence). This CDR3 has 16 amino acids. CDR3: CSAEQWAPNEVETQYF. The CDR3 DNA, read in part, is TGCAGTGCGGAACAGTGGGCCCCTAACGAGGTGGAGACG.

This clone was counted at least ten times. The DNA ends 3 residues before the CDR3 does, and the rest of the CDR3 is filled in from the germline J gene. The chain recombines TRBV19 with TRBJ2-1, with 12 nucleotides matching TRBD2. Per the germline V gene, CDR1 is LNHDA and CDR2 is SQIVND (reference sequence). The V and J ends lost 8 bases and 5 bases, in that order; junction bases with no gene match: 10. CDR3 length: 16 amino acids. CDR3 residues: CASLRATSGGDNEQFF. The CDR3 DNA, read in part, is TGTGCCAGTTTGAGGGCGACTAGCGGGGGTGACAATGAG. The whole variable domain, remainder taken from reference TRBV19 and TRBJ2-1, is DGGITQSPKYLFRKEGQNVTLSCEQNLNHDAMYWYRQDPGQGLRLIYYSQIVNDFQKGDIAEGYSVSREKKESFPLTVTSAQKNPTAFYLCASLRATSGGDNEQFFGPGTRLTVL.

This clone was seen many times. The CDR3 is cut off 3 residues early in the read; its end comes from the germline J gene. The gene calls are TRBV19 and TRBJ2-1; 7 positions agree with TRBD2. Germline V CDR1 and CDR2: LNHDA, SQIVND (reference sequence). J was trimmed by 5 bases and V by 2 bases; bases with no gene match: 6. The length of the CDR3 is 15 residues. The covered CDR3 bases are TGTGCCAGTAGTATATCCGCGGGAGCCCACAATGAG. The encoded protein is CASSISAGAHNE. The full CDR3 sequence reads CASSISAGAHNEQFF. The variable domain in full, with the rest retrieved from reference TRBV19 and TRBJ2-1, is DGGITQSPKYLFRKEGQNVTLSCEQNLNHDAMYWYRQDPGQGLRLIYYSQIVNDFQKGDIAEGYSVSREKKESFPLTVTSAQKNPTAFYLCASSISAGAHNEQFFGPGTRLTVL.

The table lists this clone with a few counts. The read terminates 3 residues ahead of where the CDR3 ends, so the germline J gene completes it. This rearrangement joins TRBV7-9 to TRBJ2-1; 8 bases line up with TRBD1. Germline V gene sequence: CDR1 SEHNR, CDR2 FQNEAQ (reference sequence). V lost 6 bases to trimming and J lost 0 bases; unmatched junction nucleotides: 4. CDR3 length equals 15 residues. CDR3 amino acids: CASSRTGSSYNEQFF. The CDR3 DNA, read in part, is TGTGCCAGCAGTCGGACAGGGAGCTCCTACAATGAG.

This clone was counted ten times or more. The read finishes 3 residues shy of the CDR3 end, and the germline J gene is used to complete it. The chain carries TRBV19 and TRBJ2-1; the D gene is possibly TRBD1 (5 bases). CDR1 LNHDA and CDR2 SQIVND come from the germline V gene (reference sequence). This CDR3 is built from 13 residues. Trimming shortened V by 7 bases and J by 8 bases, and 15 bases separated the two germline ends. CDR3 region: CASTLLGDDEQFF. The sequenced part of the CDR3 DNA is TGTGCCAGTACCCTGTTAGGGGATGATGAG. The whole variable domain, remainder taken from reference TRBV19 and TRBJ2-1, is DGGITQSPKYLFRKEGQNVTLSCEQNLNHDAMYWYRQDPGQGLRLIYYSQIVNDFQKGDIAEGYSVSREKKESFPLTVTSAQKNPTAFYLCASTLLGDDEQFFGPGTRLTVL.